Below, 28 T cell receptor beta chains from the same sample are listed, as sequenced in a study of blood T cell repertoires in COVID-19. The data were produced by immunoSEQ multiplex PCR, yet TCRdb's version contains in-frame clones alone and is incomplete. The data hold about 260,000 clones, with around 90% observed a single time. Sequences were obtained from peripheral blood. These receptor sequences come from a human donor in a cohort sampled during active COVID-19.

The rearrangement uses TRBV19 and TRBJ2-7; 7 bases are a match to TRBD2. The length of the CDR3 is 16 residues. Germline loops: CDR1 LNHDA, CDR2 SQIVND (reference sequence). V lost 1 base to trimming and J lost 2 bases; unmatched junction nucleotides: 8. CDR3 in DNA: TGTGCCAGTAGTATAGCCCTAAAGCGGGGCACCTACGAGCAGTACTTC. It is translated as CASSIALKRGTYEQYF. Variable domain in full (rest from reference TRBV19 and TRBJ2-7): DGGITQSPKYLFRKEGQNVTLSCEQNLNHDAMYWYRQDPGQGLRLIYYSQIVNDFQKGDIAEGYSVSREKKESFPLTVTSAQKNPTAFYLCASSIALKRGTYEQYFGPGTRLTVT.

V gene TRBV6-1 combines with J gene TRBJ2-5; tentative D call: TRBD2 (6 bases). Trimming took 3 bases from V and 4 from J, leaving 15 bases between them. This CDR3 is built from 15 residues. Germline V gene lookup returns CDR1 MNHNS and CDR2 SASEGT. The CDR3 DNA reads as TGTGCCAGCAGTGACGGAGGGACCCTTACAGAGACCCAGTACTTC. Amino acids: CASSDGGTLTETQYF.

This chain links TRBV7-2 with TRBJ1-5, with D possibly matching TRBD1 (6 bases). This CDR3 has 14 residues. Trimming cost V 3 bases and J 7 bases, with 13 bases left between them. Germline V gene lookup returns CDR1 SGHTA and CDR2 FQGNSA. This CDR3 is CASSLGATGQPQHF. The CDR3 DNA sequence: TGTGCCAGCAGCTTGGGGGCAACGGGCCAGCCCCAGCATTTT.

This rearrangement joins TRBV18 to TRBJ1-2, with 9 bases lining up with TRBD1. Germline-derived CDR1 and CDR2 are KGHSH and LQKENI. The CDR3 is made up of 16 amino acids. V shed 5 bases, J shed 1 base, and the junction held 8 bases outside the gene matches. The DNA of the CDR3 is TGTGCCAGCTCAACATCCGGGACAGGGATTAACTATGGCTACACCTTC. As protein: CASSTSGTGINYGYTF.

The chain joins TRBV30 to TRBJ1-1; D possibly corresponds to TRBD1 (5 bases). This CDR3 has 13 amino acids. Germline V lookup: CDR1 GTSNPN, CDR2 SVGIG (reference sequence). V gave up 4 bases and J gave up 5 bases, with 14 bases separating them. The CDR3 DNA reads TGTGCCTGGATCCCGACAGTCAGGACTGAAGCTTTCTTT. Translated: CAWIPTVRTEAFF.

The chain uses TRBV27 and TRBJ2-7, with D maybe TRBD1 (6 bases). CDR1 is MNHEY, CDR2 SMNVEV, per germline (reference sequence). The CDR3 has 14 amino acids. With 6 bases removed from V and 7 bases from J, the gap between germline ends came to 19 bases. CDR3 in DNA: TGTGCCAGCAGGCACAGGGATCCCTCGGGAGAGCAGTACTTC. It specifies CASRHRDPSGEQYF.

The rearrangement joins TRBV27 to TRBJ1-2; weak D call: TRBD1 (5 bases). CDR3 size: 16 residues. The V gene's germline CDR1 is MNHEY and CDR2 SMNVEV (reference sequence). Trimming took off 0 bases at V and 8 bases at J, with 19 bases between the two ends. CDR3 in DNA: TGTGCCAGCAGTTTATCGATCACAGGTGCACTGGGAGGCTACACCTTC. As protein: CASSLSITGALGGYTF.

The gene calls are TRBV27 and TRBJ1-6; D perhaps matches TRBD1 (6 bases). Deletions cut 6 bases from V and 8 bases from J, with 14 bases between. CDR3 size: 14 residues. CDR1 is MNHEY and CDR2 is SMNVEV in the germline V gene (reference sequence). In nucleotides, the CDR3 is TGTGCCAGCAGCCAGGGGACTAACCATTCACCCCTCCACTTT. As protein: CASSQGTNHSPLHF.

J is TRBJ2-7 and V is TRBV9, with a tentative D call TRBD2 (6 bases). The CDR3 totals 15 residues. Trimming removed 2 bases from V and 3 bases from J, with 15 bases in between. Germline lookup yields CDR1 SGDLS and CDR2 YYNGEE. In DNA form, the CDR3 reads TGTGCCAGCAGCGTGGGGGGTGTCCCCAGCTACGAGCAGTACTTC. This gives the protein CASSVGGVPSYEQYF.

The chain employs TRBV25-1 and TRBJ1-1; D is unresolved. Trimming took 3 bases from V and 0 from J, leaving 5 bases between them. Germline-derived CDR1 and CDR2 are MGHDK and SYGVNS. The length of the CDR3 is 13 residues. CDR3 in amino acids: CASSDYLNTEAFF. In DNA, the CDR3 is TGTGCCAGCAGTGATTATCTGAACACTGAAGCTTTCTTT.

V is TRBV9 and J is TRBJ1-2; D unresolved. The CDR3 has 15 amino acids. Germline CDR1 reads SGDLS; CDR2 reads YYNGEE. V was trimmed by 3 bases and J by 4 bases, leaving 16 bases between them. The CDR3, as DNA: TGTGCCAGCAGCGCCTCGGACTGGCGCCTCTATGGCTACACCTTC. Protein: CASSASDWRLYGYTF.

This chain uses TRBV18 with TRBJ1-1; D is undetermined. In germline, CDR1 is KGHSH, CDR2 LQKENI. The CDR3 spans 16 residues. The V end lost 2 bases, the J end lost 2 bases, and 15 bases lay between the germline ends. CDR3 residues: CASSPVPSTFNTEAFF. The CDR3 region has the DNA TGTGCCAGCTCACCAGTGCCTTCCACATTTAACACTGAAGCTTTCTTT.

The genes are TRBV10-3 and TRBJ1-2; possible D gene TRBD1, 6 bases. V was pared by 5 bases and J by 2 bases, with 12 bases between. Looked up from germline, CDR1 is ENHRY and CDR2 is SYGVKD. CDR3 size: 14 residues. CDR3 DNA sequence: TGTGCCATCAGTTTACAGGGCCCCAACTATGGCTACACCTTC. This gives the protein CAISLQGPNYGYTF.

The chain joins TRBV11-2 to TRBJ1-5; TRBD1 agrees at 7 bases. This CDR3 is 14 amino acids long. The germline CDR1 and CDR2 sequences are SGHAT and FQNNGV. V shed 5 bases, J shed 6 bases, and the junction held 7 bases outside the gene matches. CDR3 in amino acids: CASSPSGGPQPQHF. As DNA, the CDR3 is TGTGCCAGCAGCCCATCAGGGGGACCTCAGCCCCAGCATTTT.

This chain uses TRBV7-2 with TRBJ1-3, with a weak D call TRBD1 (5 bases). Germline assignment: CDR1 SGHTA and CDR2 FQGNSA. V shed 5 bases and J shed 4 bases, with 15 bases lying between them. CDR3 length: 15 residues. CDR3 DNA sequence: TGTGCCAGCAGCACGCATCTGGACACGGGAAACACCATATATTTT. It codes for CASSTHLDTGNTIYF. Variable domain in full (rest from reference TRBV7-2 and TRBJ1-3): GAGVSQSPSNKVTEKGKDVELRCDPISGHTALYWYRQSLGQGLEFLIYFQGNSAPDKSGLPSDRFSAERTGGSVSTLTIQRTQQEDSAVYLCASSTHLDTGNTIYFGEGSWLTVV.

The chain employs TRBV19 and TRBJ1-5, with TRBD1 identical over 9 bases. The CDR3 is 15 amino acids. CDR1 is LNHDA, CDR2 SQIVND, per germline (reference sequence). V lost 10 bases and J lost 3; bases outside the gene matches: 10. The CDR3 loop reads CATKTGQGTNQPQHF. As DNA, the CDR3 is TGTGCCACCAAAACAGGACAGGGGACCAATCAGCCCCAGCATTTT.

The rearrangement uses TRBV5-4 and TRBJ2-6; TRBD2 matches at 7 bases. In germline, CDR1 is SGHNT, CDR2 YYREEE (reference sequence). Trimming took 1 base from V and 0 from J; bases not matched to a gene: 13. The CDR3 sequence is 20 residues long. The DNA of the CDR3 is TGTGCCAGCAGCTTGAAAAGCGGGGCAGGGATCGCCTCTGGGGCCAACGTCCTGACTTTC. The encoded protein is CASSLKSGAGIASGANVLTF.

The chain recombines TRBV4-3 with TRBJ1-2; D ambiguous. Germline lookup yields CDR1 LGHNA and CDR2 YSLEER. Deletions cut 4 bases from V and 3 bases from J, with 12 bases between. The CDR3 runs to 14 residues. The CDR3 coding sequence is TGCGCCAGCAGCCCCGCGGGAAGGGACTATGGCTACACCTTC. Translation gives CASSPAGRDYGYTF.

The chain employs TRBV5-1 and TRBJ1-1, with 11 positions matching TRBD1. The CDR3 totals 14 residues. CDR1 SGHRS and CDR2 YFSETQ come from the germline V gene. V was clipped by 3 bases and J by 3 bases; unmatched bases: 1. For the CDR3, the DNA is TGCGCCAGCAGCTCGGGACAGGGGGACACTGAAGCTTTCTTT. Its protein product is CASSSGQGDTEAFF. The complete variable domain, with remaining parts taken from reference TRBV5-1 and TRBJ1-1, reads KAGVTQTPRYLIKTRGQQVTLSCSPISGHRSVSWYQQTPGQGLQFLFEYFSETQRNKGNFPGRFSGRQFSNSRSEMNVSTLELGDSALYLCASSSGQGDTEAFFGQGTRLTVV.

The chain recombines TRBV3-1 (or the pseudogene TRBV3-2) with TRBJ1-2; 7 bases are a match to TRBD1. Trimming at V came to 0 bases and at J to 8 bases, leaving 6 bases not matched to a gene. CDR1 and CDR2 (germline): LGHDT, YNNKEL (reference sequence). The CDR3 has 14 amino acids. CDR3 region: CASSQERAGGGYTF. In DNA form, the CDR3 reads TGTGCCAGCAGCCAAGAGAGGGCAGGGGGAGGCTACACCTTC.

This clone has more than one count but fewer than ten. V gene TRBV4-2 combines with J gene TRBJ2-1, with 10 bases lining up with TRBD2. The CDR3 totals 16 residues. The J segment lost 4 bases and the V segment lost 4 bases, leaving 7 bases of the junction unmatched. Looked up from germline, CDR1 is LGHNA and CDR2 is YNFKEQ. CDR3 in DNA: TGTGCCAGCAGCCCCCCTAGCGGGAGTACTTACAATGAGCAGTTCTTC. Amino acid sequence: CASSPPSGSTYNEQFF.

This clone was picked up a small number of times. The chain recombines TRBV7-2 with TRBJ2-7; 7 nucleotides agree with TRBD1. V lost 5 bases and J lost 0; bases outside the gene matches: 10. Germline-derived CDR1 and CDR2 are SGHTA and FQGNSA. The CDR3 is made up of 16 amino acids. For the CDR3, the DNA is TGTGCCAGCAGCAGAACCACAGGGGTGAGCTCCTACGAGCAGTACTTC. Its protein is CASSRTTGVSSYEQYF. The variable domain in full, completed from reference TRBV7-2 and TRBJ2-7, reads GAGVSQSPSNKVTEKGKDVELRCDPISGHTALYWYRQSLGQGLEFLIYFQGNSAPDKSGLPSDRFSAERTGGSVSTLTIQRTQQEDSAVYLCASSRTTGVSSYEQYFGPGTRLTVT.

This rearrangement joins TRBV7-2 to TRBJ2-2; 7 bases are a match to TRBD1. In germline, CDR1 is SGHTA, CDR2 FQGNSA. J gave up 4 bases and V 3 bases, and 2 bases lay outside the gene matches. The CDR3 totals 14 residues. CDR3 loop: CASSLTGSTGELFF. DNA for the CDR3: TGTGCCAGCAGCTTGACAGGGTCCACCGGGGAGCTGTTTTTT.

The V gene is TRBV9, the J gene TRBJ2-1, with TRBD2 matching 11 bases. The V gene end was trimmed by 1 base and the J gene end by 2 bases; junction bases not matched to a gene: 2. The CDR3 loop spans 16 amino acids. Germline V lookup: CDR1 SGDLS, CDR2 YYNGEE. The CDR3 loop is CASSVMTSGAYNEQFF. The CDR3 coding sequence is TGTGCCAGCAGCGTAATGACTAGCGGGGCCTACAATGAGCAGTTCTTC.

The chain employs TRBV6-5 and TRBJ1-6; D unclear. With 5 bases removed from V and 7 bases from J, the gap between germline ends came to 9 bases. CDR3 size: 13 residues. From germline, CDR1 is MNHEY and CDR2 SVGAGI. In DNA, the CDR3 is TGTGCCAGCAGTCCTAGCTTGAATTCACCCCTCCACTTT. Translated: CASSPSLNSPLHF.

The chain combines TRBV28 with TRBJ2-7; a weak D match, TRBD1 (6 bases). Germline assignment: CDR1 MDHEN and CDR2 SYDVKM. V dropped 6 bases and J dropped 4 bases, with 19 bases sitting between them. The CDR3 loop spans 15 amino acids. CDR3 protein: CASSPMGAPIYEQYF. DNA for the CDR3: TGTGCCAGCAGCCCCATGGGGGCCCCTATATACGAGCAGTACTTC.

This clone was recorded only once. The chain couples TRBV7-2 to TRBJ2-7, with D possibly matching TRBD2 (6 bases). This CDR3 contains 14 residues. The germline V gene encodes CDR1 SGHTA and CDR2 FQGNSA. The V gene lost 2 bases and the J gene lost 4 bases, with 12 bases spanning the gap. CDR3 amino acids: CASSLFREAYEQYF. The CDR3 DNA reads TGTGCCAGCAGCTTATTCAGGGAGGCTTACGAGCAGTACTTC.

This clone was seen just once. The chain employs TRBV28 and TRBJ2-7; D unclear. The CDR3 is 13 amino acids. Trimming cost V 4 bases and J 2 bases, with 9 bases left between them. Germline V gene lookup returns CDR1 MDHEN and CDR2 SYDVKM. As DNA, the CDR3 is TGTGCCAGCAGTTACCCAGGCCCCTACGAGCAGTACTTC. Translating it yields CASSYPGPYEQYF.